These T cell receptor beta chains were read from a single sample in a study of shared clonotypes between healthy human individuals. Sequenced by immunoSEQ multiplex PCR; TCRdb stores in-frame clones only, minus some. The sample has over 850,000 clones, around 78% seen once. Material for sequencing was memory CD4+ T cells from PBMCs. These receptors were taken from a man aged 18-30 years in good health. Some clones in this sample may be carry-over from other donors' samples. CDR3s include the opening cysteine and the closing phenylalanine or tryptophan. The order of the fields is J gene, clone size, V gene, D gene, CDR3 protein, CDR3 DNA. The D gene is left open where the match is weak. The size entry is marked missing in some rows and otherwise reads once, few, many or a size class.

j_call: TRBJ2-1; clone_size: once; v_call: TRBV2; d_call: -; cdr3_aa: CASRFPDNSYNEQFF; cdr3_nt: TGTGCCAGCAGGTTCCCGGACAATTCCTACAATGAGCAGTTCTTC
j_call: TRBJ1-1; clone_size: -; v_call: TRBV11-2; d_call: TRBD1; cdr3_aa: CASSSSGTGYMNTEAFF; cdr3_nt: TGTGCCAGCAGCTCGAGCGGGACAGGCTACATGAACACTGAAGCTTTCTTT
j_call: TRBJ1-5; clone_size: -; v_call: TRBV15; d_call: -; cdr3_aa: CATSRDLRGRTDSNQPQHF; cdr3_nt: TGTGCCACCAGCAGAGATCTCCGGGGTAGGACAGATAGCAATCAGCCCCAGCATTTT
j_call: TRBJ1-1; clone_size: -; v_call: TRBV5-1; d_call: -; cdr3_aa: CASSRTDNTEAFF; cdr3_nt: TGCGCCAGCAGCAGGACAGACAACACTGAAGCTTTCTTT
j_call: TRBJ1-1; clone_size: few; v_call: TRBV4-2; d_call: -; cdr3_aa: CASSQEGHGIDEAFF; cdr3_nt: TGTGCCAGCAGCCAAGAGGGGCATGGAATTGATGAAGCTTTCTTT
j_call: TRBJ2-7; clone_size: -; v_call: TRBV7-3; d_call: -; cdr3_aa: CASSSPTGEQYF; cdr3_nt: TGTGCCAGCAGCTCCCCCACCGGCGAGCAGTACTTC
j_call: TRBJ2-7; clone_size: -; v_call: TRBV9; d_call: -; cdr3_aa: CASSVATGSAYEQYF; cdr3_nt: TGTGCCAGCAGCGTAGCTACGGGGTCCGCCTACGAGCAGTACTTC
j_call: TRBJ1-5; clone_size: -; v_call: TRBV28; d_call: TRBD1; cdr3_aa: CASSQRRTGGSNQPQHF; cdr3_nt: TGTGCCAGCAGCCAACGTCGGACAGGGGGGAGCAATCAGCCCCAGCATTTT
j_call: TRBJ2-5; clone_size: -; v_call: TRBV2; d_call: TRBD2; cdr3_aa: CASSERNRGEETQYF; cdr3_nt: TGTGCCAGCAGTGAAAGGAATCGGGGGGAGGAGACCCAGTACTTC
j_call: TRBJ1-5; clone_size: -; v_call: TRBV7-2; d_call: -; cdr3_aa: CASSSGNQPQHF; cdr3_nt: TGTGCCAGCAGCTCCGGAAATCAGCCCCAGCATTTT
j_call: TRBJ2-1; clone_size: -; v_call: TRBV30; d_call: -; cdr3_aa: CAWTLESDRWKGNEQFF; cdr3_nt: TGTGCCTGGACACTCGAGAGTGACAGGTGGAAAGGCAATGAGCAGTTCTTC
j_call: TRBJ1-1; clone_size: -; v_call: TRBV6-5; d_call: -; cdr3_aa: CASTPPGAYAAFF; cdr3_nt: TGTGCCAGCACCCCTCCGGGGGCGTATGCAGCTTTCTTT
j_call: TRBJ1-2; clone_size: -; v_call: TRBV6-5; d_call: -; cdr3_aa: CASQGINYGYTF; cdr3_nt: TGTGCCAGCCAAGGGATCAACTATGGCTACACCTTC
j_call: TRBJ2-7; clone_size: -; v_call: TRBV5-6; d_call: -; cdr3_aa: CASSFPLVRQGGLGEQYF; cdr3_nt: TGTGCCAGCAGCTTTCCATTAGTTCGGCAGGGCGGTCTCGGTGAGCAGTACTTC
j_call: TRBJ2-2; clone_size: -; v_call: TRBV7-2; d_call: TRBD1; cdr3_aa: CASSPSRQGAYSGELFF; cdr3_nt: TGTGCCAGCAGCCCAAGCAGACAGGGGGCGTACAGCGGGGAGCTGTTTTTT
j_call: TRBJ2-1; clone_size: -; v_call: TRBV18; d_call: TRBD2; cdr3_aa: CASSPPSGRSYNEQFF; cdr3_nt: TGTGCCAGCTCACCACCAAGCGGGAGATCCTACAATGAGCAGTTCTTC
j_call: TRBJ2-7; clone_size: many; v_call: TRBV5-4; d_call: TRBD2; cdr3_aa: CASSPGGEGSYEQYF; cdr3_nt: TGTGCCAGCAGCCCGGGAGGGGAAGGCTCCTACGAGCAGTACTTC
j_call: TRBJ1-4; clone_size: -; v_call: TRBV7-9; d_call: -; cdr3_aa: CASSFGRGANEKLFF; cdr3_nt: TGTGCCAGCAGCTTCGGAAGGGGGGCAAATGAAAAACTGTTTTTT
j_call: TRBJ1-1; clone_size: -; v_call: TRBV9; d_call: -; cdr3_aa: CASSSQRGADGPDAEAFF; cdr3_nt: TGTGCCAGCAGCTCCCAAAGGGGGGCGGACGGTCCAGACGCTGAAGCTTTCTTT
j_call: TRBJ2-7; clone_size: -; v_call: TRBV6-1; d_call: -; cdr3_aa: CASSQDPSSYEQYF; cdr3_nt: TGTGCCAGCTCGCAGGACCCGAGCTCCTACGAGCAGTACTTC
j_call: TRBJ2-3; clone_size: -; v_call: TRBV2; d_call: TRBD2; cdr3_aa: CASISVGGGTDTQYF; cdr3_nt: TGTGCCAGCATTTCCGTCGGGGGGGGCACAGATACGCAGTATTTT
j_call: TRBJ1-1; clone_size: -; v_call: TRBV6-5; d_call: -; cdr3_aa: CASSPHGGNTEAFF; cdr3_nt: TGTGCCAGCAGCCCTCACGGGGGGAACACTGAAGCTTTCTTT
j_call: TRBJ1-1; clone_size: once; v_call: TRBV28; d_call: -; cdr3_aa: CASSLRPGHINTEAFF; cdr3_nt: TGTGCCAGCAGTTTACGACCGGGACATATTAACACTGAAGCTTTCTTT